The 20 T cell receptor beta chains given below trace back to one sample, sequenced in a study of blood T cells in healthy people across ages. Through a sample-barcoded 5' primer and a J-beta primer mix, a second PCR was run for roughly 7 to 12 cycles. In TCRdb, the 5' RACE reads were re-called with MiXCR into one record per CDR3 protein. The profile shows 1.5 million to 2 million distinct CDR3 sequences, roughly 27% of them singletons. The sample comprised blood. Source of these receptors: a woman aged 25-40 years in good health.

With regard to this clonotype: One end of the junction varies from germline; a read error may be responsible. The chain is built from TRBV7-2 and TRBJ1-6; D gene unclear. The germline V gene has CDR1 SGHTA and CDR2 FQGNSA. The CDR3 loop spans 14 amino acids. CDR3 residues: CASSLRRRNSPLHF. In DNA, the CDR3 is TGTGCCAGCAGCTTGCGGAGGAGGAATTCTCCCCTCCACTTT.

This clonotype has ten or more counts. The CDR3 is CASTREAGVSYEQYF. DNA of the CDR3: TGTGCCAGCACCAGGGAAGCGGGGGTCTCCTACGAGCAGTACTTC. The chain combines TRBV2 with TRBJ2-7; 8 nucleotides match TRBD2. The germline V gene has CDR1 SNHLY and CDR2 FYNNEI. The ends lost 7 bases at V and 0 bases at J; junction bases unmatched: 8. The CDR3 spans 15 residues. The variable domain in full, completed from reference TRBV2 and TRBJ2-7, reads EPEVTQTPSHQVTQMGQEVILRCVPISNHLYFYWYRQILGQKVEFLVSFYNNEISEKSEIFDDQFSVERPDGSNFTLKIRSTKLEDSAMYFCASTREAGVSYEQYFGPGTRLTVT.

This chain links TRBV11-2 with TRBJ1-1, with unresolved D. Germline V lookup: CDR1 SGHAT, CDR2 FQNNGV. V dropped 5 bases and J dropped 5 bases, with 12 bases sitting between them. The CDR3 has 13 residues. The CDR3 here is CASSTPTATEAFF. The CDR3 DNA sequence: TGTGCCAGCAGCACTCCGACGGCAACTGAAGCTTTCTTT.

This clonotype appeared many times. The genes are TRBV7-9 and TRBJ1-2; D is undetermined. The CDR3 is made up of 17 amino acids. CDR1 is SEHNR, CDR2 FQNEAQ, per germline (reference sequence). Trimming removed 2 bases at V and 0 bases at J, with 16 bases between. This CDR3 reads CASSLPGGVVTNYGYTF. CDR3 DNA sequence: TGTGCCAGCAGCTTACCCGGCGGGGTCGTAACTAACTATGGCTACACCTTC.

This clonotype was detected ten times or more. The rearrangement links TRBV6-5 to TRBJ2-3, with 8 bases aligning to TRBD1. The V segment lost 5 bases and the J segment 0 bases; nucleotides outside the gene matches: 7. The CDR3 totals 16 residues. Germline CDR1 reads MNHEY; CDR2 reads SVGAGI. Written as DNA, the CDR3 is TGTGCCAGCAGTCCGCCCAGGGGGCGCAGCACAGATACGCAGTATTTT. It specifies CASSPPRGRSTDTQYF.

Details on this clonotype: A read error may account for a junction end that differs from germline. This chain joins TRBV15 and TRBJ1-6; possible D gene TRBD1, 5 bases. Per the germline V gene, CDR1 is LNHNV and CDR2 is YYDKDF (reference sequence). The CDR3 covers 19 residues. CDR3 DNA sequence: TGTGCCACCAGCCCTACGTTAGAGGGGACGAGCTCCCATAATTCACCCCTCCACTTT. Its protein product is CATSPTLEGTSSHNSPLHF.

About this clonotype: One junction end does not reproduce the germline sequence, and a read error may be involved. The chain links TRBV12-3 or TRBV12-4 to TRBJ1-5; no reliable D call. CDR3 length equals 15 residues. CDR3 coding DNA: TGTGTCAGCAGTTTTCAAACGCTCCCTGATCAGCCCCAGCATTTT. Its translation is CVSSFQTLPDQPQHF.

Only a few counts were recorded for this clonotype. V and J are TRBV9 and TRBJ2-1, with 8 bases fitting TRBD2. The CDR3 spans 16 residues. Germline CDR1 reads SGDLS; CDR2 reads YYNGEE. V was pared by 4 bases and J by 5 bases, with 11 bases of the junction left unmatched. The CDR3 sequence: CASSQSLAGMHNEQFF. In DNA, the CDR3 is TGTGCCAGCAGCCAGAGTTTAGCGGGGATGCACAATGAGCAGTTCTTC.

In DNA form, the CDR3 reads TGTGCCAGCAGCCGCTCGAAATACGAGCAGTACTTC. Amino acids: CASSRSKYEQYF. The rearrangement joins TRBV7-9 to TRBJ2-7; D is ambiguous. Germline CDR1 reads SEHNR; CDR2 reads FQNEAQ (reference sequence). Trimming took off 5 bases at V and 4 bases at J, with 9 bases between the two ends. This CDR3 has 12 amino acids.

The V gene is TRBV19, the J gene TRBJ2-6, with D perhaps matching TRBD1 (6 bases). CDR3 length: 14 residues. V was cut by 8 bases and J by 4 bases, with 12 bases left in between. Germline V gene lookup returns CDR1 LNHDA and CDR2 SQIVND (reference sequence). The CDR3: CASSGQRGANVLTF. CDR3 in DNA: TGTGCCAGTTCCGGACAGAGGGGGGCCAACGTCCTGACTTTC.

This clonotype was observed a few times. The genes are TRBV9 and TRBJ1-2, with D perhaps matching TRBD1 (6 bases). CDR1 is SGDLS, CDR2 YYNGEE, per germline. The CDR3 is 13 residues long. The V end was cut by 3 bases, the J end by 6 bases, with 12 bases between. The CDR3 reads CASSAQGWDGYTF. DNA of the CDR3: TGTGCCAGCAGCGCTCAGGGGTGGGATGGCTACACCTTC.

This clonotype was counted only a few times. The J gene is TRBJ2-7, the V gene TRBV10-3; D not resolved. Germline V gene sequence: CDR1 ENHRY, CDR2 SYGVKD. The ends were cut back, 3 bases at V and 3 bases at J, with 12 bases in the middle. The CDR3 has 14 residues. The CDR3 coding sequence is TGTGCCATCAGTGATCGGAAGACGGGCTACGAGCAGTACTTC. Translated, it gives CAISDRKTGYEQYF.

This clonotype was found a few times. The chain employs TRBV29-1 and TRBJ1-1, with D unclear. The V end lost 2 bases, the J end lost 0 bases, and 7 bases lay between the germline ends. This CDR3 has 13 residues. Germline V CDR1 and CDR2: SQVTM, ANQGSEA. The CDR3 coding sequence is TGCAGCGTTGAACGGCTCATGAACACTGAAGCTTTCTTT. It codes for CSVERLMNTEAFF.

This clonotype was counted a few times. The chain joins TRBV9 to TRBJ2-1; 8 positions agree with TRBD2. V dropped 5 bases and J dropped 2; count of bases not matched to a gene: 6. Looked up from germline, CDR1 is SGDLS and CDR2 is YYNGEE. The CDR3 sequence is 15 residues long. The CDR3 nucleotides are TGTGCCAGCAGTGTTACGGGGGGGACCTACAATGAGCAGTTCTTC. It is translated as CASSVTGGTYNEQFF.

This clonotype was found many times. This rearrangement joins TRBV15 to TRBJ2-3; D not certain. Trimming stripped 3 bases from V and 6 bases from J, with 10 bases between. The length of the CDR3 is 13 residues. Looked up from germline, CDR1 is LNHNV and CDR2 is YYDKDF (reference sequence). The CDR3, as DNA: TGTGCCACCAGCAGGACGACCGATGATACGCAGTATTTT. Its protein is CATSRTTDDTQYF.

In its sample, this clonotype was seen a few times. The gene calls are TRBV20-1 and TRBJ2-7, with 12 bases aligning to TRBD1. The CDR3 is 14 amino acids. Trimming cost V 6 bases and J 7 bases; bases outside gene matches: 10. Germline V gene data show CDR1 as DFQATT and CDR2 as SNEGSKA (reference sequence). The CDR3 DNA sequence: TGCAGTGCCCGTACGGGACAGGGGGCAAAGGAGCAGTACTTC. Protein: CSARTGQGAKEQYF.

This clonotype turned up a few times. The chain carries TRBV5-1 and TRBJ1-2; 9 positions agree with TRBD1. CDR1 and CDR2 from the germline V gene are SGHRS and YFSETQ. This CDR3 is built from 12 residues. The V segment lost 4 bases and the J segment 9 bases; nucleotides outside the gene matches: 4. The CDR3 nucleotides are TGCGCCAGCAGCGCGGGACAGGGCCGCTACACCTTC. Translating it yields CASSAGQGRYTF.

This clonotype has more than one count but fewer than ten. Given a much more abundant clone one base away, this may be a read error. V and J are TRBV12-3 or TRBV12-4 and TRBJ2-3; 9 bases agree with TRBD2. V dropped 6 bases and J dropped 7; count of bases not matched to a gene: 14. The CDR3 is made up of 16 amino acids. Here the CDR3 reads CASSQLAGGPVNTQYF. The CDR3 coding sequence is TGTGCCAGCAGCCAACTAGCGGGTGGACCAGTGAATACGCAGTATTTT.

CDR3: CASSFGRANEQYF. CDR3 DNA: TGTGCCAGCAGTTTTGGCAGGGCTAACGAGCAGTACTTC. V and J are TRBV12-3 or TRBV12-4 and TRBJ2-7; TRBD1 is a possible D gene (5 bases). Trimming pared 3 bases from V and 5 bases from J, leaving 11 bases between. This CDR3 has 13 residues.

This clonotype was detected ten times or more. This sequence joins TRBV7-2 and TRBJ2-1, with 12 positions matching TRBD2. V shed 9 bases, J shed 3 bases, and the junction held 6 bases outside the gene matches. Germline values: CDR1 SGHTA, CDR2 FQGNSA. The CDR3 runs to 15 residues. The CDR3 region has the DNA TGTGCCAGTAGTCAGACTAGCGGGAGCTACAATGAGCAGTTCTTC. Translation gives CASSQTSGSYNEQFF.